Reported below is one T cell receptor beta chain. It has no known antigen specificity. No clone much larger than this one lies a single base away; base qualities are absent. Library method: the immunoSEQ multiplex PCR assay. The clones in this table, taken by TCRdb from immuneACCESS, are in-frame only. Not every clone is retained; where verified, under half of the shortfall comes from an unresolved V gene, and the cause of the rest is unknown. The sample table lists around 79,000 clones, 80% to 95% of them with a count of one. The top ten hold 0.47% of the sample. The data were obtained in a study of T cell changes during pregnancy in multiple sclerosis (dated by TCRdb to between 2018 and 2021). Regarding the complete study: The study examined how the T cell repertoire changed over the course of pregnancy in women with multiple sclerosis.

The V end loses 1 base and the J end loses 4 bases, and a stretch of 9 bases separates them. CDR1 LNHDA and CDR2 SQIVND were looked up in the germline V gene (reference sequence). Taken from cysteine to phenylalanine, the CDR3 has 14 residues. Here the CDR3 DNA is all that survives: 42 bases in frame from base 1. Sequenced material: CD4+ T cells from peripheral blood mononuclear cells, taken in the second trimester of pregnancy. The sequence derives from a female donor with multiple sclerosis, enrolled in a pregnancy study. Recombination joined TRBV19 with TRBJ2-3; TRBD1 might be the D gene, on 5 matching bases. The CDR3 protein is CASSIGGVPDTQYF. The sequenced DNA is TGTGCCAGTAGTATAGGGGGCGTACCAGATACGCAGTATTTT. With the rest looked up from the reference TRBV19 and TRBJ2-3 genes rather than sequenced, the full variable domain is DGGITQSPKYLFRKEGQNVTLSCEQNLNHDAMYWYRQDPGQGLRLIYYSQIVNDFQKGDIAEGYSVSREKKESFPLTVTSAQKNPTAFYLCASSIGGVPDTQYFGPGTRLTVL.